The rows below give T cell receptor beta chains drawn from one sample of a study of shared clonotypes between healthy human individuals. Profiling relied on immunoSEQ multiplex PCR, and the TCRdb table lists in-frame clones only, not all of them. Here the sample spans roughly 2 million clones, approximately 94% being singletons. The sequencing sample was made of naive CD8+ T cells sorted from blood. These receptors originate from a man between 18 and 35 years old in good health. The CDR3 runs from the conserved cysteine through the conserved F or W. Each record gives: J gene, V gene, CDR3 protein.

J gene: TRBJ1-2
V gene: TRBV6-5
CDR3 protein: CASSEGGYTF

J gene: TRBJ2-7
V gene: TRBV5-4
CDR3 protein: CASGERGGYEQYF

J gene: TRBJ1-1
V gene: TRBV6-5
CDR3 protein: CASSFGRGGTEAFF

J gene: TRBJ1-6
V gene: TRBV19
CDR3 protein: CASSIGQVRSPLHF

J gene: TRBJ2-7
V gene: TRBV7-2
CDR3 protein: CASSQGLSSSYEQYF

J gene: TRBJ2-5
V gene: TRBV27
CDR3 protein: CASSFYRGQETQYF

J gene: TRBJ2-7
V gene: TRBV5-6
CDR3 protein: CASRLEGRDWYEQYF

J gene: TRBJ2-7
V gene: TRBV2
CDR3 protein: CASSEAGQGSYEQYF

J gene: TRBJ2-3
V gene: TRBV7-9
CDR3 protein: CASSPPASDTQYF

J gene: TRBJ2-3
V gene: TRBV13
CDR3 protein: CASSSGLASDTQYF

J gene: TRBJ2-5
V gene: TRBV30
CDR3 protein: CAWSLLGLAETQYF

J gene: TRBJ2-5
V gene: TRBV5-1
CDR3 protein: CASSLEETQYF

J gene: TRBJ2-3
V gene: TRBV5-4
CDR3 protein: CASSFAVLAEADTQYF

J gene: TRBJ1-2
V gene: TRBV6-5
CDR3 protein: CASRGDSGYGYTF

J gene: TRBJ2-7
V gene: TRBV14
CDR3 protein: CASSQTQGYEQYF

J gene: TRBJ1-1
V gene: TRBV2
CDR3 protein: CASSAGEGEAFF

J gene: TRBJ1-5
V gene: TRBV19
CDR3 protein: CASSMKVSNQPQHF